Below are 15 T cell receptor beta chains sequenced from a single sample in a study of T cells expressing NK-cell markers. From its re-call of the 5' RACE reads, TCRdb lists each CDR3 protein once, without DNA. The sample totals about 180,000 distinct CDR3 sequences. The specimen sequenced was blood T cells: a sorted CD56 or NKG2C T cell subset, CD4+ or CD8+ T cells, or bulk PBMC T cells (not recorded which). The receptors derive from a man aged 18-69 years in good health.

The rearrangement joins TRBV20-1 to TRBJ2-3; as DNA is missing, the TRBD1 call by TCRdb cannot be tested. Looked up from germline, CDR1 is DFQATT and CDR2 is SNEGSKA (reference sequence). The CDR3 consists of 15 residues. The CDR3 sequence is CSARDTGQGPDTQYF.

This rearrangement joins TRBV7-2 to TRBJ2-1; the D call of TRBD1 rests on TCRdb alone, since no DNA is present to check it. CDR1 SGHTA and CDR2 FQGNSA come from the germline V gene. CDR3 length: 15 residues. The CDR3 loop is CASSLELTGGNEQFF.

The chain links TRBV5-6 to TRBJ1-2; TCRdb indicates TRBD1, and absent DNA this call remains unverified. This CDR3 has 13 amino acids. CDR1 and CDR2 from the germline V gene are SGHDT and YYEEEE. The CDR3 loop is CASSLEGTDGYTF. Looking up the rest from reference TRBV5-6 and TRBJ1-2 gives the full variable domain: DAGVTQSPTHLIKTRGQQVTLRCSPKSGHDTVSWYQQALGQGPQFIFQYYEEEERQRGNFPDRFSGHQFPNYSSELNVNALLLGDSALYLCASSLEGTDGYTFGSGTRLTVV.

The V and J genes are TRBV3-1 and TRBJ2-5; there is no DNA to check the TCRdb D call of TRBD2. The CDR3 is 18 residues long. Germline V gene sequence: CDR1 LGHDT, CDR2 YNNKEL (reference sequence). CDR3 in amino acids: CASSRPGLAGGPQETQYF.

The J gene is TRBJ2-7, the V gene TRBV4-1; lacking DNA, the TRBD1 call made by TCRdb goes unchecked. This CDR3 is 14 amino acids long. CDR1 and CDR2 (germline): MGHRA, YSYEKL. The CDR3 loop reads CASSQDPTWGEQYF.

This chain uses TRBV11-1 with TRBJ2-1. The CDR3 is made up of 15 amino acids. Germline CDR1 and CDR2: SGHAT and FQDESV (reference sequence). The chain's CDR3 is CASSLAPTGGNEQFF.

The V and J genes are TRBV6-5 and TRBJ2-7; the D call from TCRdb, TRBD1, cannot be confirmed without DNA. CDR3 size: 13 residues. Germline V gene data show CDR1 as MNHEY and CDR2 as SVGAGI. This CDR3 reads CASRSARAYEQYF.

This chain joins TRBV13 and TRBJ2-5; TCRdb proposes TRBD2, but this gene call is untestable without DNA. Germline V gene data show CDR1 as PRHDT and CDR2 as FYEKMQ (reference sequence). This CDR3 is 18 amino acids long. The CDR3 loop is CASSLGTSGGPTEETQYF.

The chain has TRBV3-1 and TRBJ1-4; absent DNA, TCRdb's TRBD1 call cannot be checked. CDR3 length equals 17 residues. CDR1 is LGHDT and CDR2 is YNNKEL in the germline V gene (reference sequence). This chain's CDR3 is CASSNPEAGGREKLFFF.

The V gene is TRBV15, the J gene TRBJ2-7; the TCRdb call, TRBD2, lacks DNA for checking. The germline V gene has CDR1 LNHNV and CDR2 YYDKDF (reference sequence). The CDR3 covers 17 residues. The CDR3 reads CATSRELNLRGAEEQYF. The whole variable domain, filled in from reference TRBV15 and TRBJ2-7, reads DAMVIQNPRYQVTQFGKPVTLSCSQTLNHNVMYWYQQKSSQAPKLLFHYYDKDFNNEADTPDNFQSRRPNTSFCFLDIRSPGLGDTAMYLCATSRELNLRGAEEQYFGPGTRLTVT.

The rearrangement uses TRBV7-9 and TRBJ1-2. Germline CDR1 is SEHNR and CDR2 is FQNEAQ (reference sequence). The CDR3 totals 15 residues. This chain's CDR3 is CASSLVGTNGYGYTF.

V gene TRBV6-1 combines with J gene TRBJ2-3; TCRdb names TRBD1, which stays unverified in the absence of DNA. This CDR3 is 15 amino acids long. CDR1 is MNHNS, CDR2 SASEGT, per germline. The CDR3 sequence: CARTGGKDTTDTQYF.

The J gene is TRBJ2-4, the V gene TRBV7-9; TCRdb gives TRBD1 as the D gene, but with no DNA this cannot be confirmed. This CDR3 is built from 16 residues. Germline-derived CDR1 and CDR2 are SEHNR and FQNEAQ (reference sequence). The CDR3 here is CASSEPKTGAKNIQYF.

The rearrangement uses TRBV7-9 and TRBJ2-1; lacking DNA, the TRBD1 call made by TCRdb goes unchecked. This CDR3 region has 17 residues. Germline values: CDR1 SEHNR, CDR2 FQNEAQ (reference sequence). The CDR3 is CASSYSGAGGSYNEQFF.

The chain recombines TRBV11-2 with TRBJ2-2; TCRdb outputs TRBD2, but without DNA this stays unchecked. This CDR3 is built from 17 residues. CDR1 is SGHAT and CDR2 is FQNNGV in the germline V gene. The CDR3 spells CASSRTGLPKNTGELFF. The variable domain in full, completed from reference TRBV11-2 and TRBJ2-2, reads EAGVAQSPRYKIIEKRQSVAFWCNPISGHATLYWYQQILGQGPKLLIQFQNNGVVDDSQLPKDRFSAERLKGVDSTLKIQPAKLEDSAVYLCASSRTGLPKNTGELFFGEGSRLTVL.